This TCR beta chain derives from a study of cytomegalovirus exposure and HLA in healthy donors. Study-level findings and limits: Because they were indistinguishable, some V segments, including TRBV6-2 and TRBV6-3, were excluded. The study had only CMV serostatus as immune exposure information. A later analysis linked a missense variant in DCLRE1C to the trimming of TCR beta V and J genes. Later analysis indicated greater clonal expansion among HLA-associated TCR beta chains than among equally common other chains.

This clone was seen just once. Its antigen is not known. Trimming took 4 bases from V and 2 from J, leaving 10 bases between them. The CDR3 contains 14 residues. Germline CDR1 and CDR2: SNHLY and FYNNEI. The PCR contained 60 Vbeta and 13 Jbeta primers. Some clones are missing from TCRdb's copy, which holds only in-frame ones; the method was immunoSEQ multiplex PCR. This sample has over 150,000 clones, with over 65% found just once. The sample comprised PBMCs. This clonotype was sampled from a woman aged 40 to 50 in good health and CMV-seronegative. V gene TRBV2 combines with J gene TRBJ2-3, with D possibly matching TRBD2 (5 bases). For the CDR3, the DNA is TGTGCCAGCAGTGTAGAGCGGACCACAGATACGCAGTATTTT. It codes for CASSVERTTDTQYF. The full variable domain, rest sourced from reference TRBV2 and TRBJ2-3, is EPEVTQTPSHQVTQMGQEVILRCVPISNHLYFYWYRQILGQKVEFLVSFYNNEISEKSEIFDDQFSVERPDGSNFTLKIRSTKLEDSAMYFCASSVERTTDTQYFGPGTRLTVL.